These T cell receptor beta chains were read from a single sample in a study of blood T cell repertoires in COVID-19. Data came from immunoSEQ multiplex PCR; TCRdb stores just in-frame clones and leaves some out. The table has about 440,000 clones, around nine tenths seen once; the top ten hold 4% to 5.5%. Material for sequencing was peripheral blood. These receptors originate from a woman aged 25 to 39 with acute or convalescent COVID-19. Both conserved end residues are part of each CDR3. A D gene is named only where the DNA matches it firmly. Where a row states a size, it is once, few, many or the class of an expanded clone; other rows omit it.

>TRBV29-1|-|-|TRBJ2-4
TGCAGCGTTTTGCTCGGACTTGAAGCCAAAAACATTCAGTACTTC
CSVLLGLEAKNIQYF
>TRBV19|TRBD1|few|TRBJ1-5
TGTGCCAGTAGTAGGGGACAGTGGAATCAGCCCCAGCATTTT
CASSRGQWNQPQHF
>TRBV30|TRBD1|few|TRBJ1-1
TGTGCCTGGAGTCCACTCGGGACAGGGAACACTGAAGCTTTCTTT
CAWSPLGTGNTEAFF
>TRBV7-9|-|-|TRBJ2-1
TGTGCCAGCAGCTTGTCAGGGGGGTGGAATGAGCAGTTCTTC
CASSLSGGWNEQFF
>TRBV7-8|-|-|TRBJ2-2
TGTGCCAGCAGCTTAGGCAGGCCCGGCACCGGGGAGCTGTTTTTT
CASSLGRPGTGELFF
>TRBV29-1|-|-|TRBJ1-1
TGCAGCGTTGGGGAGGGAGGTGAAGCTTTCTTT
CSVGEGGEAFF
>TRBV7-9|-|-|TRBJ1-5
TGTGCCAGCAGCCCACCTAATCGACAGAATAGCAATCAGCCCCAGCATTTT
CASSPPNRQNSNQPQHF
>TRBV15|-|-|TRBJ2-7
TGTGCCACCAGCGCAACTTCCTCCTACGAGCAGTACTTC
CATSATSSYEQYF
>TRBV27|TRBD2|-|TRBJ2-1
TGTGCCAGCAGTAACGGGGGGGCCTACAATGAGCAGTTCTTC
CASSNGGAYNEQFF
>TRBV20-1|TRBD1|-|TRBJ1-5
TGCAGTGCTAGTAGGACAGGGTTTGGCAATCAGCCCCAGCATTTT
CSASRTGFGNQPQHF
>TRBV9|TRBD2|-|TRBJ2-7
TGTGCCAGCAGCTCGAGCGGGGGGGTCTCCGAGCAGTACTTC
CASSSSGGVSEQYF
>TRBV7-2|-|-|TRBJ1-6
TGTGCCAGCAGCTTAGCGGGAGGTAGAAATTCACCCCTCCACTTT
CASSLAGGRNSPLHF
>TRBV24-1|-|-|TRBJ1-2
TGTGCCATCACCCGGCGGGGTCATCGTCCCCCGATTACAAACTATGGCTACACCTTC
CAITRRGHRPPITNYGYTF
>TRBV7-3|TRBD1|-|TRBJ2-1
TGTGCCAGCAGCCTTACAGGGGGTGAGCAGTTCTTC
CASSLTGGEQFF
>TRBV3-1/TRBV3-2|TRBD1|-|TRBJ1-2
TGTGCCAGCAGCTCGCCCGGGACAGGGCTTGGCTACACCTTC
CASSSPGTGLGYTF
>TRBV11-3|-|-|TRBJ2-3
TGTGCCAGCAGCCCCCCGGGGGCAGATACGCAGTATTTT
CASSPPGADTQYF
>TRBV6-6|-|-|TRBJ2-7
TGTGCCAGCAGTTACAGCGTAATGGAGCAGTACTTC
CASSYSVMEQYF
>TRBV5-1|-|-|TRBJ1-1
TGCGCCAGCAGCTTGTTGGGGGGCACTGAAGCTTTCTTT
CASSLLGGTEAFF
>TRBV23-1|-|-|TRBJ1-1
TGCGCCAGCAGTCCGAGTGTAAGTGAAGCTTTCTTT
CASSPSVSEAFF
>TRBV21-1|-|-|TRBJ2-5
TGTGCCAGCAGCAAACCCCCAGGCCAAGAGACCCAGTACTTC
CASSKPPGQETQYF
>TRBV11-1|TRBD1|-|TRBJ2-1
TGTGCCAGCAGCTTAAGGCCGGGACAGTTACACAATGAGCAGTTCTTC
CASSLRPGQLHNEQFF
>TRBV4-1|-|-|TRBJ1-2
TGCGCCAGCAGCCAAGGCCTGCAGGCTAACTATGGCTACACCTTC
CASSQGLQANYGYTF
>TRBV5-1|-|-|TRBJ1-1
TGCGCCAGCAGCGATGGGACCAGGGGGAACACTGAAGCTTTCTTT
CASSDGTRGNTEAFF
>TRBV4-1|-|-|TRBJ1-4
TGCGCCAGCAGCCCCCTGGAGGCCCTTAATGAAAAACTGTTTTTT
CASSPLEALNEKLFF
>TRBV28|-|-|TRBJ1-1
TGTGCCAGCAGTTTCGTCGGGGGAAACACTGAAGCTTTCTTT
CASSFVGGNTEAFF
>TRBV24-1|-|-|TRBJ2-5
TGTGCCACCAGTGATTCAATCCGGTACGGGTGGCAGCAAGAGACCCAGTACTTC
CATSDSIRYGWQQETQYF
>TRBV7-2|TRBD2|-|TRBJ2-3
TGTGCCAGCAGCAAAGGTCCTGAGCGGGGGGGCCTAGCAGATACGCAGTATTTT
CASSKGPERGGLADTQYF
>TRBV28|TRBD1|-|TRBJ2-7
TGTGCCAGCAGTACCCACAGGGGACCCTCCTACGAGCAGTACTTC
CASSTHRGPSYEQYF
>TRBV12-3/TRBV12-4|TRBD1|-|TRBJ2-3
TGTGCCAGCAGCCCCCGGACAGGGGAGCAGTATTTT
CASSPRTGEQYF
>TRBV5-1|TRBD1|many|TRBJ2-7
TGCGCCAGCAGCCCAACAGGGGGATCCTTCGAGCAGTACTTC
CASSPTGGSFEQYF
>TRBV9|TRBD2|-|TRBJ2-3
TGTGCCAGCAGCGTAGCTTCCGGGCGGGGGGGCGCAGATACGCAGTATTTT
CASSVASGRGGADTQYF
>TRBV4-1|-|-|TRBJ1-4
TGCGCCAGCAGCCAAGTGGGGGTGGGGGGTCCTGAAAAACTGTTTTTT
CASSQVGVGGPEKLFF
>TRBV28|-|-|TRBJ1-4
TGTGCCAGCAGTTTAGGGGGGAATAATGAAAAACTGTTTTTT
CASSLGGNNEKLFF